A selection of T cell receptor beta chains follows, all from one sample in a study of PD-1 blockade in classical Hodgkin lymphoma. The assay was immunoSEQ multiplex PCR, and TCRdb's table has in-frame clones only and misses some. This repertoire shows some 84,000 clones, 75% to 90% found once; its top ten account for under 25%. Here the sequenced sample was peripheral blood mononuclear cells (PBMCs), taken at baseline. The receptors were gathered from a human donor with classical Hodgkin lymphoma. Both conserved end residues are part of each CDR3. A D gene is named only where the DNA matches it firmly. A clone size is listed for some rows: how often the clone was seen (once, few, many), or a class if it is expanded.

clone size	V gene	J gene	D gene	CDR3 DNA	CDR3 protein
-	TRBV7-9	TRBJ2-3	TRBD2	TGTGCCAGCAGCTCGTTAATAGCGGGAGGGGACACAGATACGCAGTATTTT	CASSSLIAGGDTDTQYF
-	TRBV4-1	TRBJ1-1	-	TGCGCCAGCAGCCAAGATCTAGGGTCGGGGAACACTGAAGCTTTCTTT	CASSQDLGSGNTEAFF
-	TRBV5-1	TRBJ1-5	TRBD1	TGCGCCAGCAGCTTGACAGGGGCGGAGGGGAATCAGCCCCAGCATTTT	CASSLTGAEGNQPQHF
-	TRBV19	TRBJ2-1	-	TGTGCCAGTAGTAATGGAGGAAGCGCCTACAATGAGCAGTTCTTC	CASSNGGSAYNEQFF
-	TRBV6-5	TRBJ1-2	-	TGTGCCAGCAGGAATGAGTTGTGGGGCTACACCTTC	CASRNELWGYTF
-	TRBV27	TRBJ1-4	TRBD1	TGTGCCAGCAGTTCCTACAGGGGTGAAAAACTGTTTTTT	CASSSYRGEKLFF
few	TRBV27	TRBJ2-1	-	TGTGCCAGCAGTTTAGAGCGGGACAATGAGCAGTTCTTC	CASSLERDNEQFF
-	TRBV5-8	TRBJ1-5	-	TGTGCCAGCAGCTTGAAGGGTTTCAATCAGCCCCAGCATTTT	CASSLKGFNQPQHF
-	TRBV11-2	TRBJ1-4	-	TGTGCCAGCAGCTTAGGTTGGTCGCCGAACAATAATAATGAAAAACTGTTTTTT	CASSLGWSPNNNNEKLFF
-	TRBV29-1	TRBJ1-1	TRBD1	TGCAGCGGAACAGGGGGGAGGGCTGAAGCTTTCTTT	CSGTGGRAEAFF
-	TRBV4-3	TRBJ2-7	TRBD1	TGCGCCAGCAGCCTCCTTCAAGGGGGACAGGGAGGCGAGCAGTACTTC	CASSLLQGGQGGEQYF
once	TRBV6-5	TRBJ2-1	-	TGTGCCAGCAGCCTTGGGTTAGATGAGCAGTTCTTC	CASSLGLDEQFF
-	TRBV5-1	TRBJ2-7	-	TGCGCCAGCAACCCCGGGACGGGGACCTACGAGCAGTACTTC	CASNPGTGTYEQYF
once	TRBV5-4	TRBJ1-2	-	TGTGCCACCCTATTTACAGGGTCCTATGGCTACACCTTC	CATLFTGSYGYTF
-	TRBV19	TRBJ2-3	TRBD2	TGTGCCAGTGCTCACGGCGGGCGGGAGAACACAGATACGCAGTATTTT	CASAHGGRENTDTQYF
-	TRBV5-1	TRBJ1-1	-	TGCGCCAGCAGAGCAAAGGGGAACACTGAAGCTTTCTTT	CASRAKGNTEAFF
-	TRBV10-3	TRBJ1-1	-	TGTGCCATCAGTGAAGGGGTCATGAACACTGAAGCTTTCTTT	CAISEGVMNTEAFF
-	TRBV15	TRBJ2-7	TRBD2	TGTGCCACCAGCAGGGAAGGACTAGCGGGAGATCTCGAGCAGTACTTC	CATSREGLAGDLEQYF
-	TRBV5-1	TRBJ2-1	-	TGCGCCAGCAGCAACACGCAGGGGTACAATGAGCAGTTCTTC	CASSNTQGYNEQFF
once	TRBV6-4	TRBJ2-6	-	TGTGCCAGCAGTGGACGGGGGGCAGCGGCTGGGGCCAACGTCCTGACTTTC	CASSGRGAAAGANVLTF
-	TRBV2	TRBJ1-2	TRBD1	TGTGCCAGCAGTGAAGGACAGGGGGCCCACTCCAGGAGAGGCTACACCTTC	CASSEGQGAHSRRGYTF
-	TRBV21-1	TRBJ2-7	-	TGTGCCAGCAGCCATTCCTACGAGCAGTACTTC	CASSHSYEQYF
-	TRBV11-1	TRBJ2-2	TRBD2	TGTGCCAGCAGCCTAGGGAGACTAGCGGGAGGGCCTCGGACCGGGGAGCTGTTTTTT	CASSLGRLAGGPRTGELFF
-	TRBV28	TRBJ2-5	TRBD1	TGTGCCAGCAGTTTAGTCCAGGGGGCGGGGGAGACCCAGTACTTC	CASSLVQGAGETQYF
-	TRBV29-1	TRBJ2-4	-	TGCAGCGTTCAATCAACGGACCTAGCCAAAAACATTCAGTACTTC	CSVQSTDLAKNIQYF
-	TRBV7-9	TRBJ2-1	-	TGTGCCAGCACCTCGGTCGGGGGAGCCTCCTACAATGAGCAGTTCTTC	CASTSVGGASYNEQFF
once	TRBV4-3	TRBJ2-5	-	TGCGCCAGCAGCCAAGATGTCATCGTGGGGGCATCTGGCGAGACCCAGTACTTC	CASSQDVIVGASGETQYF
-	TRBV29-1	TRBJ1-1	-	TGCAGCGTTGAAAGGACCCTCTTGGGGACTGAAGCTTTCTTT	CSVERTLLGTEAFF
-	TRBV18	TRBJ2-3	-	TGTGCCAGCTCACCTAGACGGGACACAGATACGCAGTATTTT	CASSPRRDTDTQYF
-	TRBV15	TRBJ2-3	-	TGTGCCACCAGCAGAGATTGGTCAGATACGCAGTATTTT	CATSRDWSDTQYF
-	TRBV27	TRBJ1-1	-	TGTGCCAGCAGTTTAAGGGTCTATCCCCCTGAAGCTTTCTTT	CASSLRVYPPEAFF
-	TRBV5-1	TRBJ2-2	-	TGCGCCAGCAGCTTGGGGTTCGGCACTACCGGGGAGCTGTTTTTT	CASSLGFGTTGELFF
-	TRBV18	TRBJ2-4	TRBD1	TGTGCCAGCTCACCGGGACAGGGTCTAGCCAAAAACATTCAGTACTTC	CASSPGQGLAKNIQYF
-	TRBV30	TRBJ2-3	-	TGTGCCTGGAATGATGAGGAGGTTACGCAGTATTTT	CAWNDEEVTQYF
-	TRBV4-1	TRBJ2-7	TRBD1	TGCGCCAGCAGCCTTCGGGACAGGGATGGGGTCGAGCAGTACTTC	CASSLRDRDGVEQYF
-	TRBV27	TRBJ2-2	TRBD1	TGTGCCAGCAGTCCAATTTTAGTGGTGGACAGGGTCACCGGGGAGCTGTTTTTT	CASSPILVVDRVTGELFF
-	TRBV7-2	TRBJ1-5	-	TGTGCCAGCAGCTCAACCCCGAGCAATCAGCCCCAGCATTTT	CASSSTPSNQPQHF
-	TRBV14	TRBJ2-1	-	TGTGCCAGCAGCACCTTCAATGAGCAGTTCTTC	CASSTFNEQFF
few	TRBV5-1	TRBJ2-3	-	TGCGCCAGCAGCTTGGCCACCGGGACTTACAACACAGATACGCAGTATTTT	CASSLATGTYNTDTQYF
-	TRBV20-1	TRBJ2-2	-	TGCAGTGCTAGCATGACCGGGGAGCTGTTTTTT	CSASMTGELFF
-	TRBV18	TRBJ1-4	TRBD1	TGTGCCAGCTCACAGGGGGCGGCTAATGAAAAACTGTTTTTT	CASSQGAANEKLFF
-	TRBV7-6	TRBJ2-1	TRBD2	TGTGCCAGCAGCTTAGTGAGCGGGACCTACAATGAGCAGTTCTTC	CASSLVSGTYNEQFF
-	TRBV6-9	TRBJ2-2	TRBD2	TGTGCCAGCAGTTACTGTCTAGCGGGGGCGAACACCGGGGAGCTGTTTTTT	CASSYCLAGANTGELFF
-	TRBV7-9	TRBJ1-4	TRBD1	TGTGCCAGCAGCCCGGGACAGGGACCTAATGAAAAACTGTTTTTT	CASSPGQGPNEKLFF
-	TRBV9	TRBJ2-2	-	TGTGCCAGCAGCTTGACATCCCCTAGGAACACCGGGGAGCTGTTTTTT	CASSLTSPRNTGELFF
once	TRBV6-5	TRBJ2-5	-	TGTGCCAGCAGTGTCCGACAGGGAGGCGAGACCCAGTACTTC	CASSVRQGGETQYF
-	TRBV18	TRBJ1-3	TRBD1	TGTGCCAGCTCCTCGACAGGGCGGGGAAGCACCATATATTTT	CASSSTGRGSTIYF
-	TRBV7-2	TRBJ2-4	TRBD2	TGTGCCAGCAGTATAGCGGGCGGAAGGAACATTCAGTACTTC	CASSIAGGRNIQYF
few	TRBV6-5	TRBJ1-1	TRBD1	TGTGCCAGCAGTTACGAGCAGGGGGTAGGCACTGAAGCTTTCTTT	CASSYEQGVGTEAFF
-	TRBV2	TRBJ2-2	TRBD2	TGTGCCAGCACGTGGGGGGGGAACACCGGGGAGCTGTTTTTT	CASTWGGNTGELFF
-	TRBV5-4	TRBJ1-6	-	TGTGCCAGCAGCTTGGACGACTTAGCACCCCTCCACTTT	CASSLDDLAPLHF
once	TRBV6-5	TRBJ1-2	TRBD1	TGTGCCAGCAGTTACTCGAAGACAGGGGTTGGCTACACCTTC	CASSYSKTGVGYTF
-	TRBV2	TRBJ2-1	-	TGTGCCAGCACCATGGGGGTCCCTGAGCAGTTCTTC	CASTMGVPEQFF
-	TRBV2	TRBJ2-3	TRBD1	TGTGCCAGCAGTGAAGTGGAGACAGGGACCACAGATACGCAGTATTTT	CASSEVETGTTDTQYF
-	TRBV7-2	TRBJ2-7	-	TGTGCCAGCAGCCTAGCGAGGGACTTCCTCTACGAGCAGTACTTC	CASSLARDFLYEQYF